The T cell receptor (beta chain) described here comes from a study of T cells in tuberculosis (dated by TCRdb to 2016 to 2018). With respect to the entire study: In the study, CD1B tetramers and high-throughput TCR immunosequencing were combined to characterize T cells specific for the mycobacterial lipid antigen glucose monomycolate (GMM). In a South African clinical cohort, IGRA-negative adolescents, IGRA-positive adolescents with latent tuberculosis and adults with active tuberculosis were compared, with ten people in each group.

CDR1 and CDR2 are read off the germline V gene as MNHEY and SVGAGI. The CDR3 sequence holds 15 residues, the cysteine and phenylalanine included. Solely the CDR3 DNA is kept, with 45 bases framed from the first base. The V and J ends are trimmed by 2 bases and 1 base, leaving 11 bases between them. The research as a whole found: Clinical samples were chosen by availability of cryopreserved specimens, and active tuberculosis cases were adults while controls were adolescents. A classifier using the diverse GMM-specific repertoire reached approximately 84% accuracy (AUROC approximately 0.9), compared with 60% to 75% accuracy using GEM motif frequencies. Compared with IGRA-negative controls, TCR-alpha repertoires from active tuberculosis had smaller mean NN-distances to GMM-specific TCRs, which suggests clonal expansion of these TCRs. The smaller NN-distances in active tuberculosis patients were driven in part by shorter CDR3-alpha lengths, while the difference seen for TCR-beta was not statistically significant.

The immunoSEQ multiplex PCR assay was used to generate TCR libraries, with TCR-beta and/or TCR-alpha/delta assays applied to each sample. The amplified TCR libraries were sequenced using the Illumina high-throughput platform. Per the original workflow: Clustering and dimensionality reduction relied on pairwise TCRdist distances among GMM-specific receptors from T cells that were either sorted ex vivo or expanded in vitro. Each clinical repertoire was assigned a mean NN-distance score, defined as the average TCRdist to the nearest 10% of tetramer-positive reference sequences. GEM TCR motif frequency was calculated as the fraction of unique TCRs that matched known GEM sequences by V/J usage and CDR3 length. Active tuberculosis was classified by linear discriminant analysis with leave-one-out cross-validation, implemented in scikit-learn. TCRdb obtained this table from immuneACCESS and retained in-frame rearrangements with V and J assigned. These tables miss some clones; where compared with another copy, unresolved V genes account for less than half of the shortfall, and the remainder is unexplained. That table gives V, J and clone size, and the DNA gave D and trimming. This sample holds roughly 34,000 clones; just under 95% were observed only once. Together, the top ten hold approximately 7.5% of the sample.

A note on this clone: Its specific antigen is unknown. No quality values exist for individual bases; no much larger clone is one base distant.

At study entry, adolescents were screened for latent tuberculosis infection by tuberculin skin test and QuantiFERON-TB GOLD In-Tube IGRA. Immunosequencing was performed on unsorted cryopreserved PBMC, with 75,000 to 100,000 T cells per clinical donor covered on average. Eleven high schools in the Worcester region of the Western Cape, South Africa, served as enrollment sites for adolescents aged 12 to 18 years. Ten or so M. tuberculosis-infected adolescents and approximately 10 uninfected adolescents, matched for age and sex, were selected. PBMC from adolescents were isolated by density centrifugation from freshly drawn heparinized blood and were then cryopreserved.

What was sequenced was PBMCs. The sequence was obtained from a donor aged 10-29 years with latent tuberculosis or without tuberculosis infection. Some clones in this sample may be carry-over from other donors' samples. The V gene is TRBV6-5 and the J gene is TRBJ1-1; a tentative D call is TRBD1 (5 bases match). The CDR3 reads CASSYGRGWNTEAFF. The bases read TGTGCCAGCAGTTACGGAAGGGGCTGGAACACTGAAGCTTTCTTT.